Presented here are 14 T cell receptor beta chains from one specimen sequenced in a study of T cell responses to AZD1222 COVID-19 vaccine. Method: immunoSEQ multiplex PCR; TCRdb's copy keeps in-frame clones and lacks some. This table holds around 80,000 clones, about 88% found once. This specimen consisted of peripheral blood, obtained on day 0 of AZD1222 vaccination. These receptors all stem from an adult in good health.

There are a few counts of this clone. The gene calls are TRBV7-2 and TRBJ1-2, with D maybe TRBD1 (6 bases). This CDR3 region has 14 residues. Per germline, CDR1 SGHTA and CDR2 FQGNSA. V dropped 3 bases and J dropped 0 bases, with 8 bases sitting between them. The CDR3 DNA sequence: TGTGCCAGCAGCTTCCGGACAGCTAACTATGGCTACACCTTC. Translation: CASSFRTANYGYTF.

The chain couples TRBV11-2 to TRBJ1-6; tentatively, D is TRBD1 (5 bases). There are 14 residues in the CDR3. V was shortened by 5 bases and J by 4 bases, with 9 bases between the two germline ends. Germline CDR1 SGHAT, CDR2 FQNNGV. This CDR3 reads CASSLGTYNSPLHF. CDR3 sequence (DNA): TGTGCCAGCAGCCTTGGGACTTATAATTCACCCCTCCACTTT.

This chain links TRBV2 with TRBJ1-2, with a tentative D call TRBD1 (6 bases). This CDR3 contains 12 residues. Looked up from germline, CDR1 is SNHLY and CDR2 is FYNNEI. With 11 bases removed from V and 5 bases from J, the gap between germline ends came to 15 bases. In DNA form, the CDR3 reads TGTGCCTCCCAAGGGGGGAGTTATGGCTACACCTTC. As protein: CASQGGSYGYTF.

V and J are TRBV7-9 and TRBJ1-6; D unresolved. CDR1 is SEHNR, CDR2 FQNEAQ, per germline (reference sequence). Trimming removed 10 bases at V and 0 bases at J, with 13 bases between. The CDR3 runs 15 residues. CDR3 protein: CATTDSNSYNSPLHF. Here the CDR3 DNA reads TGTGCCACTACAGACTCTAACTCCTATAATTCACCCCTCCACTTT. Full variable domain (remainder filled in from reference TRBV7-9 and TRBJ1-6): DTGVSQNPRHKITKRGQNVTFRCDPISEHNRLYWYRQTLGQGPEFLTYFQNEAQLEKSRLLSDRFSAERPKGSFSTLEIQRTEQGDSAMYLCATTDSNSYNSPLHFGNGTRLTVT.

J is TRBJ2-2 and V is TRBV2, with D perhaps being TRBD1 or TRBD2 (5 bases each). The CDR3 contains 14 residues. V gave up 6 bases and J gave up 3 bases, with 11 bases separating them. The germline gives CDR1 SNHLY, CDR2 FYNNEI. The CDR3 loop is CASRGDGYTGELFF. The DNA of the CDR3 is TGTGCCAGCAGGGGGGACGGGTACACCGGGGAGCTGTTTTTT.

The chain links TRBV25-1 to TRBJ2-1; possibly TRBD1 for D (6 bases). The germline V and J ends were trimmed by 10 bases and 8 bases, with 24 bases remaining between them. CDR1 and CDR2 from the germline V gene are MGHDK and SYGVNS. The CDR3 is 15 residues long. CDR3 nucleotide sequence: TGTGCCATTACACCCGGGACAACCACGGAGGATGAGCAGTTCTTC. Translating gives CAITPGTTTEDEQFF.

The V gene is TRBV27, the J gene TRBJ1-1; D remains ambiguous. In germline, CDR1 is MNHEY, CDR2 SMNVEV (reference sequence). V lost 6 bases and J 0 bases, leaving 8 bases between the germline ends. This CDR3 is 13 amino acids long. The CDR3 DNA reads TGTGCCAGCAGCAGGACGATGAACACTGAAGCTTTCTTT. Its protein product is CASSRTMNTEAFF.

The chain recombines TRBV30 with TRBJ2-1; TRBD2 matches 7 bases. The germline V gene has CDR1 GTSNPN and CDR2 SVGIG (reference sequence). The CDR3 is 16 amino acids. With V trimmed by 0 bases and J by 1 base, 6 bases remained unmatched. Here the CDR3 reads CAWSVGAGASYNEQFF. DNA of the CDR3: TGTGCCTGGAGTGTAGGCGCGGGAGCGTCCTACAATGAGCAGTTCTTC.

The V gene is TRBV6-1, the J gene TRBJ1-2; a possible D gene is TRBD1 (6 bases). CDR3 length equals 15 residues. The V gene's germline CDR1 is MNHNS and CDR2 SASEGT. V lost 2 bases and J 4 bases, leaving 14 bases between the germline ends. The CDR3 DNA reads TGTGCCAGCAGTGAATCTAGGGGGATATCCTATGGCTACACCTTC. Amino acids: CASSESRGISYGYTF.

The sample holds a few counts of this clone. The chain uses TRBV10-1 and TRBJ1-1, with D perhaps TRBD1 (5 bases). Germline V gene lookup returns CDR1 WNHNN and CDR2 SYGVQD (reference sequence). V was clipped by 5 bases and J by 4 bases, with 17 bases between them. This CDR3 is 15 amino acids long. CDR3 bases: TGCGCCAGCAGTATGTCCGGGACCCTGGGCACTGAAGCTTTCTTT. It encodes CASSMSGTLGTEAFF.

The chain uses TRBV7-9 and TRBJ1-2; weak D call: TRBD1 (6 bases). Deletions cut 5 bases from V and 3 bases from J, with 13 bases between. Germline loops: CDR1 SEHNR, CDR2 FQNEAQ (reference sequence). The CDR3 runs 14 residues. The DNA for the CDR3 is TGTGCCAGCAGCAAACGGTCAGGGGACTATGGCTACACCTTC. This codes for CASSKRSGDYGYTF.

The CDR3: CASSTTRAAQYF. The CDR3 region has the DNA TGTGCCAGCAGTACCACTAGGGCGGCCCAGTACTTC. The chain is built from TRBV6-2 or TRBV6-3 and TRBJ2-5, with D maybe TRBD2 (5 bases). Trimming pared 5 bases from V and 9 bases from J, leaving 13 bases between. This CDR3 region has 12 residues. Germline V gene lookup returns CDR1 MNHEY and CDR2 SVGEGT.

CDR3 in DNA: TGTGCCAGCAGTCCCGGGACTAGCCCGCAGTATTTT. Its translation is CASSPGTSPQYF. The chain has TRBV6-5 and TRBJ2-3, with 9 bases lining up with TRBD2. This CDR3 has 12 residues. Germline assignment: CDR1 MNHEY and CDR2 SVGAGI. V lost 5 bases, J lost 10 bases, and 4 bases stayed unmatched.

This chain uses TRBV9 with TRBJ2-1; 7 bases are shared with TRBD1. This CDR3 has 16 amino acids. Per germline, CDR1 SGDLS and CDR2 YYNGEE. V shed 0 bases, J shed 2 bases, and the junction held 5 bases outside the gene matches. The CDR3 DNA follows: TGTGCCAGCAGCGTAGGGGCGACAGGGCCCTACAATGAGCAGTTCTTC. The encoded protein is CASSVGATGPYNEQFF.